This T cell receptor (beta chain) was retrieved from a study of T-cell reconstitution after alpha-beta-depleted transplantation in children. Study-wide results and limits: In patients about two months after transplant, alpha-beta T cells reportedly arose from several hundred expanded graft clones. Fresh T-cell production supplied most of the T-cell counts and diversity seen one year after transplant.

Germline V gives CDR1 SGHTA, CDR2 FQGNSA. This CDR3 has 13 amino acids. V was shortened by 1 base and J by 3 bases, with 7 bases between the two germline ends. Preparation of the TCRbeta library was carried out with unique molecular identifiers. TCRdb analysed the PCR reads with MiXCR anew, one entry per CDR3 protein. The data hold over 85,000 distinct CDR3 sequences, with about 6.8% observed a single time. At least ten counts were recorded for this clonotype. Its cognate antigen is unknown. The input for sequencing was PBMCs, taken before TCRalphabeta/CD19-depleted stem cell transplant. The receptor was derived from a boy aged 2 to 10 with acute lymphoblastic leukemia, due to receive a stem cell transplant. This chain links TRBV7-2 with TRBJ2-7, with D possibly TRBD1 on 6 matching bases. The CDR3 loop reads CASSLDRVYEQYF. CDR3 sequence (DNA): TGTGCCAGCAGCTTAGACAGGGTCTACGAGCAGTACTTC.